This T cell receptor (beta chain) was observed in a study of a mutant IDH1 vaccine in newly diagnosed glioma. A word on this clone: Its antigen is still unknown.

The protocol was immunoSEQ multiplex PCR, while the TCRdb copy is restricted to in-frame clones and leaves out a portion. This table has roughly 70,000 clones, about 83% appearing once. Study-wide results and limits: Pseudoprogression apparently lacked any relation to changes in top peripheral T cell clonotypes.

The sample's time point: baseline, week 1 (first vaccination visit). Treatment reported: pre-vaccination baseline after standard-of-care therapy. Donors had new IDH1-mutant astrocytomas of WHO grade 3 or 4 (ATRX-lost). V lost 11 bases and J lost 10, with 14 bases in between. CDR3 length: 11 residues. Germline-derived CDR1 and CDR2 are MNHNS and SASEGT. V usage is TRBV6-1 and J usage is TRBJ1-4, with D possibly being TRBD1 (6 bases). This TCR was recovered from a woman under 30 with glioma. Some clones in this sample may be carry-over from other donors' samples. The input for sequencing was peripheral blood mononuclear cells (PBMCs), taken from a glioma patient treated with radiotherapy, temozolomide or both. This chain's CDR3 is CASGGGGKLFF. DNA for the CDR3: TGTGCCTCCGGGGGAGGGGGAAAACTGTTTTTT.